This T cell receptor beta chain was recorded in a study of T cells in Graves' hyperthyroidism and ophthalmopathy. V lost 1 base and J 0 bases, leaving 9 bases between the germline ends. There are 15 residues in the CDR3. CDR1 is SEHNR, CDR2 FQNEAQ, per germline (reference sequence). From RNA transcripts, TCR beta CDR3 regions were amplified. The TCR CDR3 was amplified in a first-round RT-PCR using the HTBI primer set. Each CDR3 protein is one row after TCRdb ran MiXCR on the multiplex PCR reads. The sample holds about 610,000 distinct CDR3 sequences, about a sixth seen once. The sample holds a few counts of this clonotype.

This chain links TRBV7-9 with TRBJ1-1; D is unclear. The sequencing sample was made of blood. This sequence was found in a woman aged 40 to 50 with Graves' ophthalmopathy. The DNA of the CDR3 is TGTGCCAGCAGCTTAGTTGGCAGTTTGAACACTGAAGCTTTCTTT. Protein product: CASSLVGSLNTEAFF.